Listed below are T cell receptor beta chains from one sample, sequenced in a study of blood T cell repertoires in COVID-19. Repertoires were generated with immunoSEQ multiplex PCR, while TCRdb's copy carries only in-frame clones and drops some. The sample contains 63,000 or so clones, 85% to 90% of which appear only once. The sequenced sample consisted of peripheral blood. These receptors were collected from a man in his 60s with acute or convalescent COVID-19. Both conserved end residues are part of each CDR3. D genes are given only for firm matches. Clone size is given for some rows only: seen once, a few or many times, or a class if the clone is expanded.

clone_size: once; j_call: TRBJ2-7; v_call: TRBV12-5; d_call: TRBD1; cdr3_nt: TGTGCTAGTGGTTTGGCAGTATCCGGGACAGGTTTCTACGAGCAGTACTTC; cdr3_aa: CASGLAVSGTGFYEQYF
clone_size: -; j_call: TRBJ2-1; v_call: TRBV19; d_call: TRBD2; cdr3_nt: TGTGCCAGTAGTCCGGCTAGCGGGGGGGGCAATGAGCAGTTCTTC; cdr3_aa: CASSPASGGGNEQFF
clone_size: -; j_call: TRBJ1-4; v_call: TRBV5-1; d_call: -; cdr3_nt: TGCGCCAGCAGTATACAGTACAGGGCGCCTAATGAAAAACTGTTTTTT; cdr3_aa: CASSIQYRAPNEKLFF
clone_size: -; j_call: TRBJ2-6; v_call: TRBV4-1; d_call: -; cdr3_nt: TGCGCCAGCAGCCAAGATCAGGGTGGGATCTCTGGGGCCAACGTCCTGACTTTC; cdr3_aa: CASSQDQGGISGANVLTF
clone_size: -; j_call: TRBJ2-7; v_call: TRBV19; d_call: TRBD1; cdr3_nt: TGTGCCAGTAGTATAGCGGGACAGCTTGGTTCCTACGAGCAGTACTTC; cdr3_aa: CASSIAGQLGSYEQYF
clone_size: -; j_call: TRBJ1-1; v_call: TRBV20-1; d_call: -; cdr3_nt: TGCAGTGCTAGTAACCGGGACATCACTTACCCCCATGAAGCTTTCTTT; cdr3_aa: CSASNRDITYPHEAFF
clone_size: -; j_call: TRBJ2-6; v_call: TRBV6-5; d_call: -; cdr3_nt: TGTGCCAGCAGTTCGTCGGGACAAAGGGCCAACGTCCTGACTTTC; cdr3_aa: CASSSSGQRANVLTF
clone_size: -; j_call: TRBJ1-3; v_call: TRBV7-8; d_call: -; cdr3_nt: TGTGCCAGCAGCTATTCCCAGGGTGGAAACACCATATATTTT; cdr3_aa: CASSYSQGGNTIYF
clone_size: few; j_call: TRBJ1-1; v_call: TRBV25-1; d_call: -; cdr3_nt: TGTGCCAGCAGTGAAATCATCTGGGGGAGGGCTGAAGCTTTCTTT; cdr3_aa: CASSEIIWGRAEAFF
clone_size: -; j_call: TRBJ2-7; v_call: TRBV5-1; d_call: -; cdr3_nt: TGCGCCAGCAGACCCACCGGCTGGACTCGCTCCTACGAGCAGTACTTC; cdr3_aa: CASRPTGWTRSYEQYF
clone_size: -; j_call: TRBJ2-5; v_call: TRBV3-1/TRBV3-2; d_call: -; cdr3_nt: TGTGCCAGCAGCCACACAATGGCAGAAGAGACCCAGTACTTC; cdr3_aa: CASSHTMAEETQYF
clone_size: -; j_call: TRBJ1-3; v_call: TRBV6-5; d_call: -; cdr3_nt: TGTGCCAGCAGTTACTCTGAAACTCCTGGAAACACCATATATTTT; cdr3_aa: CASSYSETPGNTIYF
clone_size: few; j_call: TRBJ1-4; v_call: TRBV9; d_call: -; cdr3_nt: TGTGCCAGCAGCGTAGGAGGCAGGGCTAATGAAAAACTGTTTTTT; cdr3_aa: CASSVGGRANEKLFF
clone_size: -; j_call: TRBJ2-3; v_call: TRBV5-1; d_call: TRBD2; cdr3_nt: TGCGCCAGCAGCTTTAGCGGGGGGTCGGGGGATACGCAGTATTTT; cdr3_aa: CASSFSGGSGDTQYF
clone_size: -; j_call: TRBJ1-6; v_call: TRBV28; d_call: -; cdr3_nt: TGTGCCAGCAGTCCTTCCAGGGGCAACCTTAATTCACCCCTCCACTTT; cdr3_aa: CASSPSRGNLNSPLHF
clone_size: -; j_call: TRBJ1-3; v_call: TRBV10-3; d_call: TRBD1; cdr3_nt: TGTGCCATCAGGGAACCGGGACAGTCCTCTGGAAACACCATATATTTT; cdr3_aa: CAIREPGQSSGNTIYF
clone_size: -; j_call: TRBJ1-2; v_call: TRBV7-2; d_call: -; cdr3_nt: TGTGCCAGCAGCCCGCCACAGACACCTAACTATGGCTACACCTTC; cdr3_aa: CASSPPQTPNYGYTF
clone_size: -; j_call: TRBJ1-2; v_call: TRBV24-1; d_call: TRBD1; cdr3_nt: TGTGCCACCAGTGATTTTGGGGACAGGGGCTACACCTTC; cdr3_aa: CATSDFGDRGYTF
clone_size: -; j_call: TRBJ2-3; v_call: TRBV18; d_call: TRBD2; cdr3_nt: TGTGCCAGCTCGGCGGGGGGGCCAACAGATACGCAGTATTTT; cdr3_aa: CASSAGGPTDTQYF
clone_size: -; j_call: TRBJ2-1; v_call: TRBV20-1; d_call: -; cdr3_nt: TGCAGTGCTAGCCAGGGAAATGAGCAGTTCTTC; cdr3_aa: CSASQGNEQFF
clone_size: -; j_call: TRBJ2-2; v_call: TRBV7-9; d_call: TRBD1; cdr3_nt: TGTGCCAGCAGCTCTGGACAGGGAGCCCAACGAAACACCGGGGAGCTGTTTTTT; cdr3_aa: CASSSGQGAQRNTGELFF
clone_size: few; j_call: TRBJ1-1; v_call: TRBV10-3; d_call: TRBD1; cdr3_nt: TGTGCCATCAGTGATCCCGGACAGGGGGCTGAAGCTTTCTTT; cdr3_aa: CAISDPGQGAEAFF
clone_size: -; j_call: TRBJ1-2; v_call: TRBV15; d_call: -; cdr3_nt: TGTGCCACCAGCGCCGGGTCAGGGCTGCGGGGCTACACCTTC; cdr3_aa: CATSAGSGLRGYTF
clone_size: -; j_call: TRBJ1-1; v_call: TRBV6-6; d_call: -; cdr3_nt: TGTGCCAGCAGTTACGCAGGCTCCGTGAACACTGAAGCTTTCTTT; cdr3_aa: CASSYAGSVNTEAFF
clone_size: -; j_call: TRBJ1-2; v_call: TRBV29-1; d_call: TRBD1; cdr3_nt: TGCAGCGTTTCCCCCTCGACAGGGGGCTTTGCTCATGGCTACACCTTC; cdr3_aa: CSVSPSTGGFAHGYTF
clone_size: once; j_call: TRBJ2-3; v_call: TRBV27; d_call: TRBD2; cdr3_nt: TGTGCCAGCAGTTCACCGACTAGCGGAGCCACAGATACGCAGTATTTT; cdr3_aa: CASSSPTSGATDTQYF
clone_size: -; j_call: TRBJ1-1; v_call: TRBV7-9; d_call: -; cdr3_nt: TGTGCCAGCAGCTTAGCTAACGGGGGGACTGAAGCTTTCTTT; cdr3_aa: CASSLANGGTEAFF
clone_size: -; j_call: TRBJ2-7; v_call: TRBV18; d_call: TRBD2; cdr3_nt: TGTGCCAGCTCACCGGGGGGGGACTCTTCCTACGAGCAGTACTTC; cdr3_aa: CASSPGGDSSYEQYF
clone_size: -; j_call: TRBJ2-3; v_call: TRBV3-1/TRBV3-2; d_call: TRBD2; cdr3_nt: TGTGCCAGCAGCCAAGACGCGGGACTAGCGGGAGATACGCAGTATTTT; cdr3_aa: CASSQDAGLAGDTQYF
clone_size: -; j_call: TRBJ2-5; v_call: TRBV11-1; d_call: -; cdr3_nt: TGTGCCAGCAGCTCCCTTGCTGGTTCGGGATCGGAGCTCCAGTACTTC; cdr3_aa: CASSSLAGSGSELQYF
clone_size: once; j_call: TRBJ2-3; v_call: TRBV6-6; d_call: TRBD2; cdr3_nt: TGTGCCAGCAGTCCAAGCGTCTATAGCGGGGGGGCCGAGACAGATACGCAGTATTTT; cdr3_aa: CASSPSVYSGGAETDTQYF
clone_size: once; j_call: TRBJ2-7; v_call: TRBV7-2; d_call: -; cdr3_nt: TGTGCCAGCAGACAACAACAGGGGGGGTACGAGCAGTACTTC; cdr3_aa: CASRQQQGGYEQYF
clone_size: -; j_call: TRBJ1-3; v_call: TRBV19; d_call: TRBD1; cdr3_nt: TGTGCCAGTAGTCCCCGGACAGGCCACTCTGGAAACACCATATATTTT; cdr3_aa: CASSPRTGHSGNTIYF